The 10 T cell receptor beta chains below all came from one sample that was sequenced in a study of T-cell memory formation after mild COVID-19. From the 5' RACE reads, TCRdb called clonotypes with MiXCR, one entry per CDR3 protein. This table has roughly 110,000 distinct CDR3 sequences, 12% appearing once. The sequenced material came from PBMCs or a T cell subset sorted from them (not recorded which). The origin of the receptors is an adult woman who had mild COVID-19 (a few samples of this study predate the infection). Cell type and time point are not known.

This clonotype showed up just a few times. The gene calls are TRBV27 and TRBJ1-2; 9 bases map to TRBD1. Germline V CDR1 and CDR2: MNHEY, SMNVEV (reference sequence). CDR3 length: 15 amino acids. Trimming took 5 bases from V and 3 from J; bases not matched to a gene: 7. In nucleotides, the CDR3 is TGTGCCAGCAGTGGAACAGGGGGCGCTGACTATGGCTACACCTTC. Its protein is CASSGTGGADYGYTF.

This clonotype was detected many times. The rearrangement joins TRBV5-1 to TRBJ2-7; tentative D call: TRBD1 (6 bases). The CDR3 is 13 residues long. V was pared by 6 bases and J by 1 base, with 11 bases between. The germline CDR1 and CDR2 sequences are SGHRS and YFSETQ. CDR3 in DNA: TGCGCCAGCAAGGACAGCGGTTCCTACGAGCAGTACTTC. Translated: CASKDSGSYEQYF.

The V call is TRBV6-1, the J call TRBJ2-1, with D uncertain. The CDR3 runs to 11 residues. CDR1 is MNHNS and CDR2 is SASEGT in the germline V gene. V was shortened by 8 bases and J by 4 bases, with 6 bases between the two germline ends. The CDR3 DNA sequence: TGTGCCAGCTGGGGTTACAATGAGCAGTTCTTC. This sequence encodes CASWGYNEQFF.

The chain has TRBV9 and TRBJ1-5, with a weak D call TRBD1 (5 bases). CDR1 is SGDLS and CDR2 is YYNGEE in the germline V gene. Between the trimmed V and J ends, which lost 0 bases and 9 bases, there was a span of 13 bases. The length of the CDR3 is 14 residues. CDR3 loop: CASSVDSGGTPQHF. The CDR3 nucleotides read TGTGCCAGCAGCGTAGACTCTGGGGGTACGCCCCAGCATTTT.

This clonotype was seen a single time. This sequence joins TRBV5-1 and TRBJ1-1, with 8 bases aligning to TRBD1. CDR1 and CDR2 (germline): SGHRS, YFSETQ. This CDR3 is 14 amino acids long. Trimming cost V 4 bases and J 5 bases; bases outside gene matches: 7. The CDR3 bases are TGCGCCAGCAGCCTTGGACAGGGCGAGACTGAAGCTTTCTTT. This sequence encodes CASSLGQGETEAFF.

The gene calls are TRBV29-1 and TRBJ1-2, with TRBD1 matching over 10 bases. This CDR3 contains 15 residues. Trimming removed 0 bases from V and 5 bases from J; junction bases left unmatched: 6. Germline V gene lookup returns CDR1 SQVTM and CDR2 ANQGSEA. The CDR3 coding sequence is TGCAGCGTTGAAGATCCTCCGGGACAGGGGTATGGCTACACCTTC. Its translation: CSVEDPPGQGYGYTF.

This chain joins TRBV27 and TRBJ2-1; 13 bases map to TRBD2. V was clipped by 8 bases and J by 3 bases; unmatched bases: 10. This CDR3 has 17 amino acids. Germline V gene sequence: CDR1 MNHEY, CDR2 SMNVEV (reference sequence). The chain's CDR3 is CASSRTSGSLIYNEQFF. As DNA, the CDR3 is TGTGCCAGCTCTCGGACTAGCGGGAGTCTAATCTACAATGAGCAGTTCTTC.

This clonotype was detected only a few times. The J gene is TRBJ1-5, the V gene TRBV9, with D tentatively TRBD1 (6 bases). The V end lost 2 bases, the J end lost 4 bases, and 13 bases lay between the germline ends. The CDR3 is made up of 15 amino acids. Germline V gene lookup returns CDR1 SGDLS and CDR2 YYNGEE. DNA for the CDR3: TGTGCCAGCAGCGTGGAGGGGACACCTAATCAGCCCCAGCATTTT. Protein sequence: CASSVEGTPNQPQHF.

This clonotype has only a few counts. The V call is TRBV5-6, the J call TRBJ1-1; tentatively, D is TRBD1 (5 bases). The CDR3 is 14 residues long. Trimming left V 4 bases short and J 3 bases short, with 13 bases between. CDR1 is SGHDT, CDR2 YYEEEE, per germline. The CDR3 spells CASSPGGRHTEAFF. In DNA form, the CDR3 reads TGTGCCAGCAGCCCGGGGGGACGCCACACTGAAGCTTTCTTT.

This clonotype was picked up a small number of times. This chain joins TRBV25-1 and TRBJ2-1; D ambiguous. The germline gives CDR1 MGHDK, CDR2 SYGVNS. The CDR3 spans 15 residues. Deletions cut 5 bases from V and 8 bases from J, with 19 bases between. Here the CDR3 reads CASSSFDSVYDEQFF. CDR3 sequence (DNA): TGTGCCAGCAGTTCGTTTGACTCTGTCTATGATGAGCAGTTCTTC.